These 14 T cell receptor beta chains share one sample of origin, sequenced in a study of blood T cell repertoires in COVID-19. Profiling relied on immunoSEQ multiplex PCR, and the TCRdb table lists in-frame clones only, not all of them. The repertoire holds around 50,000 clones, with more than 75% as singletons. Sequenced input: peripheral blood. The receptors here all came from a man aged 50-60 years with active COVID-19.

The rearrangement links TRBV5-4 to TRBJ2-5; the D is unclear. The V gene's germline CDR1 is SGHNT and CDR2 YYREEE (reference sequence). The CDR3 is 14 amino acids. V was pared by 0 bases and J by 0 bases, with 6 bases between. In DNA form, the CDR3 reads TGTGCCAGCAGCTTGGCCGACTACCAAGAGACCCAGTACTTC. Translating it yields CASSLADYQETQYF.

The chain is built from TRBV4-2 and TRBJ2-7, with 8 bases identical to TRBD1. Germline trimming cut 2 bases from V and 7 bases from J; bases unmatched to any gene: 16. The germline gives CDR1 LGHNA, CDR2 YNFKEQ. The CDR3 contains 17 residues. The CDR3 sequence is CASSQTEDRALFAEQYF. The DNA for the CDR3 is TGTGCCAGCAGCCAAACCGAGGACAGGGCCCTTTTCGCGGAGCAGTACTTC.

The J gene is TRBJ2-1, the V gene TRBV5-8, with TRBD2 identical over 13 bases. V gave up 0 bases and J gave up 8 bases; unmatched junction bases: 8. The germline gives CDR1 SGHTS, CDR2 YDEGEE. The length of the CDR3 is 17 residues. CDR3 amino acids: CASSLVAEGLAGYEQFF. The CDR3 DNA sequence: TGTGCCAGCAGCTTGGTCGCGGAGGGACTAGCGGGATATGAGCAGTTCTTC. The full variable domain, in which reference TRBV5-8 and TRBJ2-1 provide the parts outside the CDR3, is EAGVTQSPTHLIKTRGQQATLRCSPISGHTSVYWYQQALGLGLQFLLWYDEGEERNRGNFPPRFSGRQFPNYSSELNVNALELEDSALYLCASSLVAEGLAGYEQFFGPGTRLTVL.

V is TRBV28 and J is TRBJ2-1, with TRBD1 matching 12 bases. The germline gives CDR1 MDHEN, CDR2 SYDVKM. Unmatched junction bases numbered 8, after V lost 4 bases and J lost 7 bases. This CDR3 is 16 amino acids long. The CDR3 is CASSSPGQGASNEQFF. CDR3 sequence (DNA): TGTGCCAGCAGTTCTCCGGGACAGGGGGCGTCAAATGAGCAGTTCTTC.

V is TRBV6-5 and J is TRBJ2-1, with D perhaps matching TRBD2 (6 bases). The V end was cut by 6 bases, the J end by 0 bases, with 12 bases between. The CDR3 consists of 15 residues. Germline V lookup: CDR1 MNHEY, CDR2 SVGAGI. The DNA of the CDR3 is TGTGCCAGCAGGCTACGGGGGAGCTCCTACAATGAGCAGTTCTTC. Translation: CASRLRGSSYNEQFF.

CDR3 nucleotides: TGTGCCAGCAGCATCAGGGACAGGGGACACTATAGCAATCAGCCCCAGCATTTT. Protein product: CASSIRDRGHYSNQPQHF. The genes are TRBV21-1 and TRBJ1-5; the listed D gene, TRBD1, was not tested against the DNA. TRBV21-1 is marked as a pseudogene. The CDR3 runs to 18 residues.

The chain joins TRBV11-2 to TRBJ2-3, with a possible D match to TRBD1 (6 bases). Trimming removed 4 bases from V and 0 bases from J, with 14 bases in between. Germline CDR1 is SGHAT and CDR2 is FQNNGV. This CDR3 region has 16 residues. The DNA for the CDR3 is TGTGCCAGCAGCTCCCCCAGGGGACGGAGCACAGATACGCAGTATTTT. Translated, it gives CASSSPRGRSTDTQYF.

The chain recombines TRBV11-3 with TRBJ1-1, with D perhaps TRBD1 (5 bases). V dropped 4 bases and J dropped 0 bases, with 9 bases sitting between them. The CDR3 has 14 amino acids. Germline V CDR1 and CDR2: SGHNT, YENEEA. CDR3 coding DNA: TGTGCCAGCAGCTCCGGAGGGGTGAACACTGAAGCTTTCTTT. Amino acid sequence: CASSSGGVNTEAFF.

This chain uses TRBV6-6 with TRBJ1-4; tentative D call: TRBD1 (5 bases). Germline CDR1 and CDR2: MNHNY and SVGAGI (reference sequence). The CDR3 spans 14 residues. Trimming removed 11 bases from V and 1 base from J, with 14 bases in between. The CDR3 spells CAALGGGTNEKLFF. In DNA, the CDR3 is TGTGCCGCCCTGGGGGGAGGAACTAATGAAAAACTGTTTTTT.

The rearrangement joins TRBV7-2 to TRBJ2-5, with D uncertain. Germline V gene data show CDR1 as SGHTA and CDR2 as FQGNSA. The germline V and J ends were trimmed by 1 base and 5 bases, with 8 bases remaining between them. This CDR3 is 13 amino acids long. The CDR3 sequence: CASSLVVRETQYF. In DNA form, the CDR3 reads TGTGCCAGCAGCTTAGTAGTGCGGGAGACCCAGTACTTC.

This chain connects TRBV9 to TRBJ2-1; tentatively, D is TRBD2 (6 bases). The CDR3 runs 15 residues. Trimming removed 0 bases from V and 3 bases from J, with 10 bases in between. From germline, CDR1 is SGDLS and CDR2 YYNGEE. The CDR3 DNA is TGTGCCAGCAGCGTAGTTGGGACTGACTACAATGAGCAGTTCTTC. It codes for CASSVVGTDYNEQFF.

The chain is built from TRBV29-1 and TRBJ1-1; 8 positions match TRBD1. Germline values: CDR1 SQVTM, CDR2 ANQGSEA. Trimming at V came to 8 bases and at J to 4 bases, leaving 9 bases not matched to a gene. This CDR3 is built from 13 residues. CDR3 nucleotides: TGCAGCATTAGACAGGGGTGGATCACTGAAGCTTTCTTT. The encoded protein is CSIRQGWITEAFF.

This clone was observed once. The rearrangement uses TRBV24-1 and TRBJ2-5; TRBD1 matches at 8 bases. This CDR3 spans 14 amino acids. V trimming: 8 bases; J trimming: 7 bases; junction bases outside the gene matches: 11. Germline assignment: CDR1 KGHDR and CDR2 SFDVKD. The CDR3 DNA follows: TGTGCCACCAAAGGACAGGGCAATTCTGGGACCCAGTACTTC. As protein: CATKGQGNSGTQYF.

This clone was detected only once. The chain recombines TRBV4-2 with TRBJ2-2, with 8 bases lining up with TRBD2. Germline V CDR1 and CDR2: LGHNA, YNFKEQ. This CDR3 is 16 amino acids long. The V and J ends lost 1 base and 6 bases, in that order; junction bases with no gene match: 7. The DNA for the CDR3 is TGTGCCAGCAGCCAAGGTTCAGCGGGAGATGCCGGGGAGCTGTTTTTT. Its protein product is CASSQGSAGDAGELFF.